This T cell receptor (beta chain) was profiled in a study of cytomegalovirus exposure and HLA in healthy donors. Study in general: About 77 million unique TCRs from HLA-typed donors made up an early data release. Regarding the study as a whole: In vitro checks showed that a few CMV-associated chains really do target CMV antigens.

V shed 0 bases and J shed 6 bases, with 8 bases lying between them. The germline CDR1 and CDR2 sequences are SGHRS and YFSETQ. This CDR3 contains 13 residues. Worth noting for this clone: The target antigen is unknown. The same CDR3 is also encoded by other DNA sequences in this sample.

Use of 60 Vbeta and 13 Jbeta primers characterized the PCR. Using immunoSEQ multiplex PCR, the repertoire was profiled, and TCRdb retains in-frame clones only, with some absent. The repertoire holds approximately 140,000 clones, nearly 90% seen once, with around 0.51% in the top ten. This chain uses TRBV5-1 with TRBJ2-3; D is perhaps TRBD1 (5 bases). The clonotype comes from a woman aged 40 to 55 in good health and CMV-seronegative. Sequencing input: PBMCs. CDR3 in DNA: TGCGCCAGCAGCTTGGAGGGGTCCGATACGCAGTATTTT. Its translation: CASSLEGSDTQYF.